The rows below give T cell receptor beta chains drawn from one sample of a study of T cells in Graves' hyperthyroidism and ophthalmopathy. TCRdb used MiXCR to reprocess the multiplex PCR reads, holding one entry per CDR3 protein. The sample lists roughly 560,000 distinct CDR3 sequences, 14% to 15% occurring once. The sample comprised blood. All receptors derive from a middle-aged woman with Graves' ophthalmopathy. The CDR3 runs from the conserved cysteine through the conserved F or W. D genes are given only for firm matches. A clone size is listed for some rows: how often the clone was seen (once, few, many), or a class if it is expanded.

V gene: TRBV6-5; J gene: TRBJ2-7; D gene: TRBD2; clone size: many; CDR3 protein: CASSYSPQGGKYEQYF; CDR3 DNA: TGTGCCAGCAGTTACTCGCCCCAGGGAGGGAAGTACGAGCAGTACTTC
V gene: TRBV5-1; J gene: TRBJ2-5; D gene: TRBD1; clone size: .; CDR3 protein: CASSIRQGRETQYF; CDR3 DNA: TGCGCCAGCAGCATACGACAGGGGCGAGAGACCCAGTACTTC
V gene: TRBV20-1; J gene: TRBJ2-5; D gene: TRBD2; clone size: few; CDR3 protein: CSARGHGLAGVSETQYF; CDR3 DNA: TGCAGTGCTAGAGGCCACGGACTAGCGGGAGTTAGTGAGACCCAGTACTTC
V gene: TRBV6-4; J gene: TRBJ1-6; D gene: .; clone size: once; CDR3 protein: CATGIGDGDNSPLHF; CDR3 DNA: TGTGCCACCGGAATAGGAGACGGGGATAATTCACCCCTCCACTTT
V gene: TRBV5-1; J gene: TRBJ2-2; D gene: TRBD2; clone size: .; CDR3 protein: CASSLTSGTAGELFF; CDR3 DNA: TGCGCCAGCAGCTTGACTAGCGGGACCGCCGGGGAGCTGTTTTTT
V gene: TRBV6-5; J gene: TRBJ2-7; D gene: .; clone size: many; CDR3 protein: CASSYSSVAAYEQYF; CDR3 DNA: TGTGCCAGCAGTTACTCGAGCGTCGCCGCCTACGAGCAGTACTTC
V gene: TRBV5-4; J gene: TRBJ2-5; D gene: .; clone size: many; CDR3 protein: CASSLRVGRETQYF; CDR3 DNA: TGTGCCAGCAGCTTGAGGGTTGGGCGAGAGACCCAGTACTTC
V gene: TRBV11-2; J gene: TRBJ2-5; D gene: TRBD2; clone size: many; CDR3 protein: CASSLSSGIRETQYF; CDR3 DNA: TGTGCCAGCAGCCTCTCTAGCGGGATACGGGAGACCCAGTACTTC
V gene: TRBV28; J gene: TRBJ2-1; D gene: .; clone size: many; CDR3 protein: CASSLRVDEQFF; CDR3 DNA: TGTGCCAGCAGCCTAAGGGTGGATGAGCAGTTCTTC
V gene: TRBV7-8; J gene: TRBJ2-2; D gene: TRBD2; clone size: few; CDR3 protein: CASSLRLAGEKTGELFF; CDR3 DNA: TGTGCCAGCAGCTTGAGGCTAGCGGGAGAAAAAACCGGGGAGCTGTTTTTT
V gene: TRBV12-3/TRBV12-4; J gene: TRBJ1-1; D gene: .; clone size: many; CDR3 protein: CASSLRRRENTEAFF; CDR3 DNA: TGTGCCAGCAGTTTACGACGGAGGGAGAACACTGAAGCTTTCTTT
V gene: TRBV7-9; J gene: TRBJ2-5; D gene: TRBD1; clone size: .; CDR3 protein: CASSFTGQGLETQYF; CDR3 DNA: TGTGCCAGCAGCTTCACGGGACAGGGGTTAGAGACCCAGTACTTC
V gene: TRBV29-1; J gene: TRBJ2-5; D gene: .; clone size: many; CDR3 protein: CSVELSVRQGKTQYF; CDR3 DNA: TGCAGCGTTGAATTGTCAGTCAGGCAGGGAAAGACCCAGTACTTC
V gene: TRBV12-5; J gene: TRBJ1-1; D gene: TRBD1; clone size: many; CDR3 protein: CASGSFRGVHTEAFF; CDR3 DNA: TGTGCTAGTGGTTCCTTCAGGGGGGTTCACACTGAAGCTTTCTTT
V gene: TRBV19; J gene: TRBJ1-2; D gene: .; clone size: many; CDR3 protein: CASSIDVYGYTF; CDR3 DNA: TGTGCCAGTAGTATCGACGTGTATGGCTACACCTTC
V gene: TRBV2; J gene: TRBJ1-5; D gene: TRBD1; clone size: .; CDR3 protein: CASSLLTGGEPQHF; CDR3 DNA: TGTGCCAGCAGCCTCTTAACAGGGGGTGAACCCCAGCATTTT
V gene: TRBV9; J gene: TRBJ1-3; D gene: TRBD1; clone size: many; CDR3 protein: CASSVEGGGNTIYF; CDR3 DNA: TGTGCCAGCAGCGTAGAAGGGGGCGGAAACACCATATATTTT
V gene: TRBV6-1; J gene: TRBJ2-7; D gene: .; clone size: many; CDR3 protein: CASSDLAGINYEQYF; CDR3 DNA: TGTGCCAGCAGTGATTTGGCAGGCATTAACTACGAGCAGTACTTC
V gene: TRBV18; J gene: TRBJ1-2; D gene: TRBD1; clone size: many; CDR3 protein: CASSPLRGRVDYGYTF; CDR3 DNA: TGTGCCAGCTCACCGTTGAGGGGGCGCGTGGACTATGGCTACACCTTC
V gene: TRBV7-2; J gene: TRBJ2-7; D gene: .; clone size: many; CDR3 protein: CASSRLRDKSYEQYF; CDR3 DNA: TGTGCCAGCAGCCGCCTCCGGGACAAGTCCTACGAGCAGTACTTC
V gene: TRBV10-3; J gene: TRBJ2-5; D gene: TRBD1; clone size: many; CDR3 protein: CAISGTGGGQETQYF; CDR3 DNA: TGTGCCATCAGTGGGACAGGGGGTGGCCAAGAGACCCAGTACTTC
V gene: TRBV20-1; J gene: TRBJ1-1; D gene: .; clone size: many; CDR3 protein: CSLPPRQTNTEAFF; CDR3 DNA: TGCAGTCTCCCCCCGAGACAGACAAACACTGAAGCTTTCTTT
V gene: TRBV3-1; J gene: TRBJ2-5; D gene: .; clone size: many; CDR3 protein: CASSQGGSSETQYF; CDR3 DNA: TGTGCCAGCAGCCAAGGAGGGAGTTCAGAGACCCAGTACTTC
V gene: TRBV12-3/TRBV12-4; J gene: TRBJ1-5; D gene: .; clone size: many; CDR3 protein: CASSHTAKPQHF; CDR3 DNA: TGTGCCAGCAGCCATACGGCGAAGCCCCAGCATTTT
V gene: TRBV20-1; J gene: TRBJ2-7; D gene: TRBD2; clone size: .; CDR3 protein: CSAPSGTSGSSYEQYF; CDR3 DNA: TGCAGTGCCCCCTCCGGGACTAGCGGTAGCTCCTACGAGCAGTACTTC
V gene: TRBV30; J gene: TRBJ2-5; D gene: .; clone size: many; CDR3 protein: CAWSVRGTRGQETQYF; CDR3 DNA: TGTGCCTGGAGTGTACGAGGGACGAGAGGACAAGAGACCCAGTACTTC
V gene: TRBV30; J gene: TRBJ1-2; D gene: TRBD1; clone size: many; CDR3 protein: CAWRGGQNYGYTF; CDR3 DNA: TGTGCCTGGAGGGGGGGACAGAACTATGGCTACACCTTC
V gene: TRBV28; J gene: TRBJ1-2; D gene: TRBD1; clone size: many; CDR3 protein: CASRYAGGSIYGYTF; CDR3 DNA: TGTGCCAGCAGGTATGCAGGGGGCAGTATCTATGGCTACACCTTC
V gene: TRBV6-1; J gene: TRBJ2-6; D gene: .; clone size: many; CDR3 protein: CASSEWDGANVLTF; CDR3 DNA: TGTGCCAGCAGTGAATGGGATGGGGCCAACGTCCTGACTTTC
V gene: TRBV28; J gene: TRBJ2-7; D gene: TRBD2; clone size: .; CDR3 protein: CASIRLAGEAYEQYF; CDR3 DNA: TGTGCCAGCATCCGGCTAGCGGGAGAAGCATACGAGCAGTACTTC
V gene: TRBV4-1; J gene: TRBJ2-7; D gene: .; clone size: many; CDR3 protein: CASSQGTYYEQYF; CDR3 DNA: TGTGCCAGCAGCCAGGGGACTTACTACGAGCAGTACTTC
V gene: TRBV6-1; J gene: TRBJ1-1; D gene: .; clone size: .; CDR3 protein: CASTTGHYSSEAFF; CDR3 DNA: TGTGCCAGCACCACTGGACATTATAGCTCTGAAGCTTTCTTT
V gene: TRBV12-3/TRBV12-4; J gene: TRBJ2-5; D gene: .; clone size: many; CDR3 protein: CASRPRELETQYF; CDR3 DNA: TGTGCCAGCAGACCTCGGGAGCTTGAGACCCAGTACTTC
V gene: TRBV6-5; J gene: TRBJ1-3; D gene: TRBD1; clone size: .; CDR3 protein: CASSSRDRAGNTIYF; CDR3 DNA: TGTGCCAGCAGTTCCCGGGACAGGGCTGGAAACACCATATATTTT
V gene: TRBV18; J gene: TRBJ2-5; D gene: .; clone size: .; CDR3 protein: CASSVNRDIQETQYF; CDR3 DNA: TGTGCCAGCTCAGTTAACCGGGACATACAAGAGACCCAGTACTTC
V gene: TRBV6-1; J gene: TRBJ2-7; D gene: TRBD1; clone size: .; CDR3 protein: CASSQGTGGFYEQYF; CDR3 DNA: TGTGCCAGCAGTCAAGGGACAGGGGGCTTCTACGAGCAGTACTTC
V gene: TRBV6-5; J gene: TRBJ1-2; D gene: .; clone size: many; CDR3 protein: CASSSTFRQIYGYTF; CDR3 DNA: TGTGCCAGCAGTTCGACGTTCCGACAGATATATGGCTACACCTTC
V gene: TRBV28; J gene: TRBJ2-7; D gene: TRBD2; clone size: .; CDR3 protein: CASSKIRDYSYEQYF; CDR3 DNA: TGTGCCAGCAGTAAGATCCGGGACTACTCCTACGAGCAGTACTTC
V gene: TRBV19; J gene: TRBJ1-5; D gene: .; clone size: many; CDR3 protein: CASTPSGVLTDQPQHF; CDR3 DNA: TGTGCCAGTACCCCTAGCGGAGTCCTAACAGATCAGCCCCAGCATTTT
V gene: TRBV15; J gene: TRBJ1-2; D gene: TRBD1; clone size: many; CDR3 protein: CATSIISTGAWDGYTF; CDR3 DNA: TGTGCCACCAGCATCATAAGTACAGGGGCTTGGGATGGCTACACCTTC
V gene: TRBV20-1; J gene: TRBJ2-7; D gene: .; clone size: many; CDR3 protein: CSARDQGRAYEQYF; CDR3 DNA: TGCAGTGCTAGAGATCAGGGCAGGGCCTACGAGCAGTACTTC
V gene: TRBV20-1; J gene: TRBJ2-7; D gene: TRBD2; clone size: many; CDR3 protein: CSARSGTKNYEQYF; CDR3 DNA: TGCAGTGCTAGATCCGGGACTAAGAATTACGAGCAGTACTTC
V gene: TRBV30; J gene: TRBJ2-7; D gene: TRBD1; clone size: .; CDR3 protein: CAWRAPGQGSYEQYF; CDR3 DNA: TGTGCCTGGAGGGCTCCGGGACAGGGCTCCTACGAGCAGTACTTC
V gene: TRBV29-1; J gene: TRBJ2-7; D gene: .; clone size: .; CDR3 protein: CSVDRTGETYEQYF; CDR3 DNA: TGCAGCGTTGACCGGACGGGCGAGACCTACGAGCAGTACTTC
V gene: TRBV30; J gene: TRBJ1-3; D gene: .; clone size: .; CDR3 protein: CAWSLTPWGGNTIYF; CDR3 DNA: TGTGCCTGGAGTCTCACCCCGTGGGGAGGAAACACCATATATTTT
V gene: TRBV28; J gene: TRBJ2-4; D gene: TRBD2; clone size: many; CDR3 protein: CASSLLIGLGTGTKNIQYF; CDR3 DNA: TGTGCCAGCAGTTTACTAATTGGACTAGGGACGGGGACCAAAAACATTCAGTACTTC
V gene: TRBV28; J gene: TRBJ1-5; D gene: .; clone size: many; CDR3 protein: CASSYGQLDNQPQHF; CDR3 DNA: TGTGCCAGCAGTTACGGACAGTTAGACAATCAGCCCCAGCATTTT
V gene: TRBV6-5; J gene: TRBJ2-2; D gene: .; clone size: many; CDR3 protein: CASSYSMGVNTGELFF; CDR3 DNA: TGTGCCAGCAGTTACTCGATGGGGGTCAACACCGGGGAGCTGTTTTTT
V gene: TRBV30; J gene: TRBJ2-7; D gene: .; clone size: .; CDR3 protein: CAWSEDSFPSYEQYF; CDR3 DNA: TGTGCCTGGAGTGAGGACTCCTTCCCTTCCTACGAGCAGTACTTC
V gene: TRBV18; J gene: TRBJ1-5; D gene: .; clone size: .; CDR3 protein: CASSPAAGEDQPQHF; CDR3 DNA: TGTGCCAGCTCACCAGCCGCGGGCGAGGATCAGCCCCAGCATTTT
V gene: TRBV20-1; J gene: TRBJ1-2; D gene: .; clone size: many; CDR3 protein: CSLDTNYGYTF; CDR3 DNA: TGCAGTCTGGACACAAACTATGGCTACACCTTC
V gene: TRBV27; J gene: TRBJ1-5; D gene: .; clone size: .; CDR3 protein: CASSSKPDKPQHF; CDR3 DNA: TGTGCCAGCAGTTCAAAACCGGACAAACCCCAGCATTTT
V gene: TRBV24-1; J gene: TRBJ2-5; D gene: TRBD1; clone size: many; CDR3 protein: CATSGTGGGGTQYF; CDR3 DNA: TGTGCCACCAGTGGGACAGGGGGCGGAGGGACCCAGTACTTC
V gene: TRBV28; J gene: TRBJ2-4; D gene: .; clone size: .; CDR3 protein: CASRGGGVYLAGIQYF; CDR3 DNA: TGTGCCAGCAGGGGGGGCGGGGTCTACCTAGCTGGCATTCAGTACTTC
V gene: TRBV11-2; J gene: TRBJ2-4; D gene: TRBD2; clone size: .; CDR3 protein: CASSSQGLAGAVIKNIQYF; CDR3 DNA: TGTGCCAGCAGCTCCCAGGGGCTAGCGGGAGCTGTGATCAAAAACATTCAGTACTTC